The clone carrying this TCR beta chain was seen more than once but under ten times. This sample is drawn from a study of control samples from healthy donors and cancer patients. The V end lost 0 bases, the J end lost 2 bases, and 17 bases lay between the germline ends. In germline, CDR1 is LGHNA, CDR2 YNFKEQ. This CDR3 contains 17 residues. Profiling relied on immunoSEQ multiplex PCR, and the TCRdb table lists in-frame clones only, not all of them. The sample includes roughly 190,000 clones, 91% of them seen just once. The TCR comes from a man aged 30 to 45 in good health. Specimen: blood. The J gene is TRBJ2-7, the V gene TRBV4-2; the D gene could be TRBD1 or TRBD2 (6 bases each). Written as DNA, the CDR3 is TGTGCCAGCAGCCAAGATCCCGGGGGCGTCAACACCTACGAGCAGTACTTC. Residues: CASSQDPGGVNTYEQYF.